These T cell receptor beta chains were read from a single sample in a study of T cells in Graves' hyperthyroidism and ophthalmopathy. TCRdb re-derived calls from the multiplex PCR reads in MiXCR, one entry per CDR3 protein. The table has roughly 99,000 distinct CDR3 sequences, around a sixth seen once. The sample was blood. The origin of the receptors is a woman between 45 and 60 years old with Graves' hyperthyroidism. The CDR3 runs from the conserved cysteine through the conserved F or W. Each record gives: J gene, clone size, V gene, CDR3 protein. Only part of the rows carry a size: once, few, many, or a class if the clone is expanded.

TRBJ2-1 | many | TRBV5-1 | CASSIRTGLNEQFF
TRBJ2-7 | few | TRBV7-9 | CASSLPGGGEQYF
TRBJ1-1 | . | TRBV20-1 | CRGSDRGLNTEAFF
TRBJ1-2 | many | TRBV12-3/TRBV12-4 | CASSFGGNGYGYTF
TRBJ2-5 | many | TRBV3-1 | CASQDRGSETQYF
TRBJ2-4 | few | TRBV5-4 | CASSTQTGNQNIQYF
TRBJ1-1 | few | TRBV29-1 | CSFARDTEAFF
TRBJ2-3 | . | TRBV12-3/TRBV12-4 | CASREGPSDTQYF
TRBJ2-5 | many | TRBV5-1 | CASSLEGGGTETQYF
TRBJ2-7 | . | TRBV7-9 | CASSPPGQGGEQYF
TRBJ1-5 | many | TRBV19 | CASSKTWNQPQHF